These 4 T cell receptor beta chains were sequenced from one sample in a study of cytotoxic CD8 clonotypes in ibrutinib-treated CLL. Profiled with immunoSEQ multiplex PCR; TCRdb holds only in-frame clones, not every one. The sample yields 150,000 to 200,000 clones, about four fifths seen once. The sample was PBMCs, taken after 12 months of ibrutinib treatment. The receptor set was obtained from a human donor with chronic lymphocytic leukemia.

In this sample, this clone turned up a few times. The chain carries TRBV4-1 and TRBJ2-3; D remains ambiguous. V lost 1 base, J lost 2 bases, and 16 bases lay in between. Germline values: CDR1 MGHRA, CDR2 YSYEKL. The CDR3 contains 17 residues. This CDR3 is CASSQVGHGRYTDTQYF. CDR3 sequence (DNA): TGCGCCAGCAGCCAAGTCGGTCACGGACGGTACACAGATACGCAGTATTTT.

This clone turned up a few times. The chain carries TRBV28 and TRBJ2-7; 9 bases agree with TRBD1. Germline V CDR1 and CDR2: MDHEN, SYDVKM. The CDR3 has 14 amino acids. V shed 5 bases, J shed 4 bases, and the junction held 6 bases outside the gene matches. The CDR3, as DNA: TGTGCCAGCAGTCTGGGACAGGGAATGTACGAGCAGTACTTC. It translates to CASSLGQGMYEQYF. The full variable domain, completed using reference TRBV28 and TRBJ2-7, is DVKVTQSSRYLVKRTGEKVFLECVQDMDHENMFWYRQDPGLGLRLIYFSYDVKMKEKGDIPEGYSVSREKKERFSLILESASTNQTSMYLCASSLGQGMYEQYFGPGTRLTVT.

The V gene is TRBV30, the J gene TRBJ1-6; no clear D. With 2 bases removed from V and 10 bases from J, the gap between germline ends came to 12 bases. CDR1 and CDR2 from the germline V gene are GTSNPN and SVGIG (reference sequence). CDR3 length: 13 amino acids. Here the CDR3 reads CAWSPLGPSPLHF. In nucleotides, the CDR3 is TGTGCCTGGAGTCCACTCGGCCCCTCACCCCTCCACTTT.

As concerns this clone: The sample contains more than one DNA sequence encoding this CDR3. The rearrangement links TRBV9 to TRBJ1-4, with 8 bases lining up with TRBD1. The CDR3 length is 14 residues. Germline V gene lookup returns CDR1 SGDLS and CDR2 YYNGEE. The ends lost 0 bases at V and 8 bases at J; junction bases unmatched: 3. CDR3 nucleotide sequence: TGTGCCAGCAGCGTAGGCCAGGGGGCAGAAAAACTGTTTTTT. It specifies CASSVGQGAEKLFF.